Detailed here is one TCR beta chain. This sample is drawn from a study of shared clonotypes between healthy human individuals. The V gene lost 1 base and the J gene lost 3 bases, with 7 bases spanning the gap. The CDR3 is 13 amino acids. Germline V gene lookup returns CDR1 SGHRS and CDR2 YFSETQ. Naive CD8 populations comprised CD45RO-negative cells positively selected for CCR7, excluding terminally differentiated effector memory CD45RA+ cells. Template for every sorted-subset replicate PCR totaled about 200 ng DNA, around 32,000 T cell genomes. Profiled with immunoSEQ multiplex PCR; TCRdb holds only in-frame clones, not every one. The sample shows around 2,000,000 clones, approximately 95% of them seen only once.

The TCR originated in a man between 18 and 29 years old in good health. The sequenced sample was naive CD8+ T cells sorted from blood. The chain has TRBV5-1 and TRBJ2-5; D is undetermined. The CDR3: CASSLNWEETQYF. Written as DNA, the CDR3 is TGCGCCAGCAGCTTGAACTGGGAAGAGACCCAGTACTTC. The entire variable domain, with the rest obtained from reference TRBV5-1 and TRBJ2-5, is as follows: KAGVTQTPRYLIKTRGQQVTLSCSPISGHRSVSWYQQTPGQGLQFLFEYFSETQRNKGNFPGRFSGRQFSNSRSEMNVSTLELGDSALYLCASSLNWEETQYFGPGTRLLVL.